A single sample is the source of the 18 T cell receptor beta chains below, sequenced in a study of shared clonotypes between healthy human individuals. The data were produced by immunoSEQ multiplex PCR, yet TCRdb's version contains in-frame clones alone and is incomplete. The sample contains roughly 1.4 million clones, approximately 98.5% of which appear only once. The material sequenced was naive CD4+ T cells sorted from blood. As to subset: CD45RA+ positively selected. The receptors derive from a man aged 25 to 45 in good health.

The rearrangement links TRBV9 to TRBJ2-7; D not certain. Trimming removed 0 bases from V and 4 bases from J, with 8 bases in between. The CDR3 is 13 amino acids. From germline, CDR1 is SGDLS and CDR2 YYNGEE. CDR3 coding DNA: TGTGCCAGCAGCGTAGGTGACCATTACGAGCAGTACTTC. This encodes CASSVGDHYEQYF.

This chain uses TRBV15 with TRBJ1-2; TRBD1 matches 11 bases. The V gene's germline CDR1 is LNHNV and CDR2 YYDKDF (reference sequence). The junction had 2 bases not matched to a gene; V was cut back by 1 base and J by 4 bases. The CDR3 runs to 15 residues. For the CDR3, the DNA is TGTGCCACCAGCAGAGCCGGGACAGGGGGCTATGGCTACACCTTC. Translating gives CATSRAGTGGYGYTF.

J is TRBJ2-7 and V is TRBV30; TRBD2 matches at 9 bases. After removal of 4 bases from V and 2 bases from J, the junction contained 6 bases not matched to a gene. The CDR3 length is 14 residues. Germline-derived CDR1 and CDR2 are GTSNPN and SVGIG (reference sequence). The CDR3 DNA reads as TGTGCCTGGAAGTCGCTAGCGGGAACCTACGAGCAGTACTTC. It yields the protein CAWKSLAGTYEQYF.

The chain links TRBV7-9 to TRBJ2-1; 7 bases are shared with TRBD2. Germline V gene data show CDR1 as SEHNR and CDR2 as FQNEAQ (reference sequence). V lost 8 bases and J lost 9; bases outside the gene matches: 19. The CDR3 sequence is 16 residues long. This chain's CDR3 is CASVSGIDQQRGEQFF. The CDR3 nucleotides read TGTGCCAGCGTCAGCGGGATCGACCAACAGCGCGGTGAGCAGTTCTTC.

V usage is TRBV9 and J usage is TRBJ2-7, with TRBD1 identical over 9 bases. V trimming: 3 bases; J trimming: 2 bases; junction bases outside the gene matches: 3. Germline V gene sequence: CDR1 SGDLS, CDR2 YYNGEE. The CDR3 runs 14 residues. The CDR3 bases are TGTGCCAGCAGCGCCAGGGACAGGGCCTACGAGCAGTACTTC. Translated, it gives CASSARDRAYEQYF.

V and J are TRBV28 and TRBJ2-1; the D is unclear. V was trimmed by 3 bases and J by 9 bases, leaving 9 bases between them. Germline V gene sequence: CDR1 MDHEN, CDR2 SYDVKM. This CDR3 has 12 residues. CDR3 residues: CASSFLDLEQFF. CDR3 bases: TGTGCCAGCAGTTTTCTTGACCTTGAGCAGTTCTTC. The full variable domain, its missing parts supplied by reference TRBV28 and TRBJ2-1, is DVKVTQSSRYLVKRTGEKVFLECVQDMDHENMFWYRQDPGLGLRLIYFSYDVKMKEKGDIPEGYSVSREKKERFSLILESASTNQTSMYLCASSFLDLEQFFGPGTRLTVL.

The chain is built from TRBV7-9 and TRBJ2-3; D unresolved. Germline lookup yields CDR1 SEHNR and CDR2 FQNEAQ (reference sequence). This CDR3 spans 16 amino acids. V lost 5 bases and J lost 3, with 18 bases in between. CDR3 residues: CASSPWARPLTDTQYF. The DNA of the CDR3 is TGTGCCAGCAGCCCTTGGGCCCGTCCGCTAACAGATACGCAGTATTTT.

The CDR3 is CASRTGTSADTQYF. CDR3 DNA sequence: TGTGCCAGCAGAACCGGGACTAGCGCAGATACGCAGTATTTT. V is TRBV7-9 and J is TRBJ2-3; 10 bases are a match to TRBD2. J was trimmed by 4 bases and V by 6 bases; bases with no gene match: 4. The CDR3 is 14 amino acids. Per germline, CDR1 SEHNR and CDR2 FQNEAQ (reference sequence).

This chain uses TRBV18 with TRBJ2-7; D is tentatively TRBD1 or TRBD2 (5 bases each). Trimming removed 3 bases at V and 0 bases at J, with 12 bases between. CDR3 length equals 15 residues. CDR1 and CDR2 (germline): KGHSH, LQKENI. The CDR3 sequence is CASSPIGTTSYEQYF. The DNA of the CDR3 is TGTGCCAGCTCACCCATCGGGACGACCTCCTACGAGCAGTACTTC.

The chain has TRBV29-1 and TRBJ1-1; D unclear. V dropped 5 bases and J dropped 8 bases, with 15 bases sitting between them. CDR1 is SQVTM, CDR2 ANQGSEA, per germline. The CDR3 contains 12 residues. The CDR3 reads CSVRTAFGEAFF. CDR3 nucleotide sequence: TGCAGCGTTAGAACAGCATTTGGGGAAGCTTTCTTT.

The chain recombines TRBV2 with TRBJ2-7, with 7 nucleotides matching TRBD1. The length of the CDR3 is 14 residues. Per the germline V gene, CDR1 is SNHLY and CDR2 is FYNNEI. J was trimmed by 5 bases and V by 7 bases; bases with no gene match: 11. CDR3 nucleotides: TGTGCCAGCAAACAACAGGGGATCGTCCACGAGCAGTACTTC. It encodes CASKQQGIVHEQYF.

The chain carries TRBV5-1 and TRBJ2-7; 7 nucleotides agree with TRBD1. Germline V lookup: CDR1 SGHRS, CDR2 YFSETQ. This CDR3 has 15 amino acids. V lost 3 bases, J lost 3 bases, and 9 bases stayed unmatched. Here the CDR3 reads CASSSRQGVGYEQYF. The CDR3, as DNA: TGCGCCAGCAGCTCCAGACAGGGCGTTGGCTACGAGCAGTACTTC.

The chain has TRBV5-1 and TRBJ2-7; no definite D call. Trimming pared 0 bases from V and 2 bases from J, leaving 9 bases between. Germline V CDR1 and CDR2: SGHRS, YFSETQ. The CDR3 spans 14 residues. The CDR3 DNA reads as TGCGCCAGCAGCTTGGATCAGAAAACCTACGAGCAGTACTTC. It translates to CASSLDQKTYEQYF.

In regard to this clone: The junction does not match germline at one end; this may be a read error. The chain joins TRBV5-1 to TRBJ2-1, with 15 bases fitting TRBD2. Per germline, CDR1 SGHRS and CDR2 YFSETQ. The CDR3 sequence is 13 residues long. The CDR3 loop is CASSAGLAGGGVF. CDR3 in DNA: TGCGCCAGCAGCGCGGGACTAGCGGGAGGAGGGGTCTTC.

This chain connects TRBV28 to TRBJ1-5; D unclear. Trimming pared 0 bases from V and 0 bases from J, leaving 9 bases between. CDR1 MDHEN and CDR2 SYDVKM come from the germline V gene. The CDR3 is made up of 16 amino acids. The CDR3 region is CASSLWREYSNQPQHF. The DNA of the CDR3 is TGTGCCAGCAGTTTATGGAGGGAATATAGCAATCAGCCCCAGCATTTT.

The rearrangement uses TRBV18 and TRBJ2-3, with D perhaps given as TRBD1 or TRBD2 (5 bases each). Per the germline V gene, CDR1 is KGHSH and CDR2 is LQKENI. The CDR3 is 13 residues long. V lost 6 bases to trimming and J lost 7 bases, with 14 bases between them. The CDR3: CASSNVPGHTQYF. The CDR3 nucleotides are TGTGCCAGCTCTAATGTCCCGGGGCATACGCAGTATTTT.

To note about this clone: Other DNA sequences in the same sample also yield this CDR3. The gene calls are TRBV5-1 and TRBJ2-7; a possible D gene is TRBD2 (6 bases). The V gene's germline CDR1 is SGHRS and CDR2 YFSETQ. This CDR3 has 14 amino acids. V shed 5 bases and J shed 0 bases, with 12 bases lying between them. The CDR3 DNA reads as TGCGCCAGCAGTTCGGGACTTGCCTCCTACGAGCAGTACTTC. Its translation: CASSSGLASYEQYF.

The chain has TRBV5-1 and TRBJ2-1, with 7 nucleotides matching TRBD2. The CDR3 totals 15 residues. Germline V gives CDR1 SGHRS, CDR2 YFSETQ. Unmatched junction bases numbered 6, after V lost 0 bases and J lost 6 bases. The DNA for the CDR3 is TGCGCCAGCAGCTTGGTCGACCGGGAGGCCAATGAGCAGTTCTTC. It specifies CASSLVDREANEQFF.